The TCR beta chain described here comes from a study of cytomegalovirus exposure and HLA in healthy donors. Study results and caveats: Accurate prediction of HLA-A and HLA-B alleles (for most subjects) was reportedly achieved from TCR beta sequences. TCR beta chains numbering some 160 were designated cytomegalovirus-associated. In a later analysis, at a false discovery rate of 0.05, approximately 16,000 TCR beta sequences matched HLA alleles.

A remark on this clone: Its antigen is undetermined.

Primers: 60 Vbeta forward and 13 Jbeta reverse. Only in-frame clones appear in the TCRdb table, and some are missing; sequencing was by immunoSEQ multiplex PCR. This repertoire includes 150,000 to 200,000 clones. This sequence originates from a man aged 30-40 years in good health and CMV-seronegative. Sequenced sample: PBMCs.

CDR3 sequence (DNA): TGTGCCAGTAGTCCAAGGCTGGACAGCATGAACACTGAAGCTTTCTTT. Translated, it gives CASSPRLDSMNTEAFF. The V call is TRBV19, the J call TRBJ1-1; D might be TRBD1 (6 bases). Germline assignment: CDR1 LNHDA and CDR2 SQIVND (reference sequence). The CDR3 sequence is 16 residues long. V was shortened by 5 bases and J by 0 bases, with 16 bases between the two germline ends.